These 6 T cell receptor beta chains originate from one sample sequenced in a study of response to subunit inactivated influenza vaccine. TCRdb re-analysed the RT-PCR reads in MiXCR, keeping a single row per CDR3 protein. This table has roughly 790,000 distinct CDR3 sequences, roughly 20% appearing once. Here the sequenced sample was PBMCs from blood, taken roughly 5 days after vaccination. These receptors all come from a man aged 50-60 years who received an inactivated influenza vaccine.

This clonotype was picked up a small number of times. The chain carries TRBV6-5 and TRBJ2-7; D is perhaps TRBD2 (5 bases). Trimming left V 0 bases short and J 3 bases short, with 12 bases between. The CDR3 sequence is 15 residues long. The germline V gene encodes CDR1 MNHEY and CDR2 SVGAGI. The CDR3 region is CASSYSLDGGYEQYF. CDR3 nucleotides: TGTGCCAGCAGTTACTCTTTGGACGGAGGCTACGAGCAGTACTTC.

The V gene is TRBV5-1, the J gene TRBJ2-3, with unresolved D. The CDR3 is 16 residues long. Germline CDR1 reads SGHRS; CDR2 reads YFSETQ. Trimming removed 4 bases at V and 2 bases at J, with 17 bases between. CDR3 residues: CASSQGFGGLTDTQYF. The CDR3 DNA sequence: TGCGCCAGCAGCCAAGGTTTCGGCGGCCTCACAGATACGCAGTATTTT.

This sequence joins TRBV6-2 or TRBV6-3 and TRBJ2-1, with a weak D call TRBD2 (6 bases). The ends were cut back, 2 bases at V and 1 base at J, with 12 bases in the middle. This CDR3 has 16 amino acids. In germline, CDR1 is MNHEY, CDR2 SVGEGT. The CDR3: CASSYAGGSSYNEQFF. CDR3 DNA sequence: TGTGCCAGCAGTTACGCCGGGGGAAGTTCCTACAATGAGCAGTTCTTC.

J is TRBJ1-4 and V is TRBV11-2; TRBD1 matches at 8 bases. Trimming at V came to 2 bases and at J to 7 bases, leaving 12 bases not matched to a gene. Germline V gene lookup returns CDR1 SGHAT and CDR2 FQNNGV. This CDR3 has 17 amino acids. The DNA of the CDR3 is TGTGCCAGCAGCTTAAGTGGACAGGGTTTCTCCCGTGAAAAACTGTTTTTT. It translates to CASSLSGQGFSREKLFF.

This sequence joins TRBV29-1 and TRBJ2-5; D ambiguous. The V and J ends lost 3 bases and 6 bases respectively, with 11 bases between them. The length of the CDR3 is 12 residues. CDR1 is SQVTM, CDR2 ANQGSEA, per germline. This CDR3 is CSVDFPGQTQYF. For the CDR3, the DNA is TGCAGCGTTGATTTCCCCGGGCAGACCCAGTACTTC.

The J gene is TRBJ2-7, the V gene TRBV28; weak D call: TRBD1 (6 bases). This CDR3 spans 15 amino acids. V shed 3 bases and J shed 3 bases, with 15 bases lying between them. Germline-derived CDR1 and CDR2 are MDHEN and SYDVKM. The CDR3, as DNA: TGTGCCAGCAGTTTCGCGCTCAAGGGGGACTACGAGCAGTACTTC. Translation gives CASSFALKGDYEQYF.